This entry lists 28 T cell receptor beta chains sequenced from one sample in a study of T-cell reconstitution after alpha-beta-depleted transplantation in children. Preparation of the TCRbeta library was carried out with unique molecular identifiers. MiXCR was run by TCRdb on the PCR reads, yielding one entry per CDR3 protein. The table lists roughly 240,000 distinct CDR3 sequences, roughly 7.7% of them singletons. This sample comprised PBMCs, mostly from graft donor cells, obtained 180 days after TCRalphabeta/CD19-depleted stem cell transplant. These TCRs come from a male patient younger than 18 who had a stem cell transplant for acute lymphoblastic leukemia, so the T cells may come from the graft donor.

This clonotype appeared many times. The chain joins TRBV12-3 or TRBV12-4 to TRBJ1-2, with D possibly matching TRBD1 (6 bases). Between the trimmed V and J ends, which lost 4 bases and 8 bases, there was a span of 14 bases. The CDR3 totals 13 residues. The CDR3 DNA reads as TGTGCCAGCAGTTCAGCCGGGGGGCGAGGCTACACCTTC. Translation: CASSSAGGRGYTF.

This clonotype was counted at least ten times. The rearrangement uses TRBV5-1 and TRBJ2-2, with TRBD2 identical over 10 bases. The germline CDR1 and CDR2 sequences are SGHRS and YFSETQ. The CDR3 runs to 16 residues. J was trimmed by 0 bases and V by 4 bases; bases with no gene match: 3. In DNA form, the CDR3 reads TGCGCCAGCAGCGAGCGGGGGGGCCCGAACACCGGGGAGCTGTTTTTT. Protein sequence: CASSERGGPNTGELFF.

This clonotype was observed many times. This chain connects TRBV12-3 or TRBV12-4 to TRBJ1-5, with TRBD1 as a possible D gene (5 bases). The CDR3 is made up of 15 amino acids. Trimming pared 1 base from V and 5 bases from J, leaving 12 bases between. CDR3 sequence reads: CASSLGSGRDQPQHF. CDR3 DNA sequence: TGTGCCAGCAGTTTAGGTTCAGGGCGGGATCAGCCCCAGCATTTT.

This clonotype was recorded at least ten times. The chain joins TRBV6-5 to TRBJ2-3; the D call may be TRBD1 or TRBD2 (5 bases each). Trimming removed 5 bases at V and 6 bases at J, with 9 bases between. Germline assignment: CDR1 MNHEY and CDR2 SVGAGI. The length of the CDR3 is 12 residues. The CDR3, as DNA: TGTGCCAGCAGTGGGGGTAGGGATACGCAGTATTTT. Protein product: CASSGGRDTQYF.

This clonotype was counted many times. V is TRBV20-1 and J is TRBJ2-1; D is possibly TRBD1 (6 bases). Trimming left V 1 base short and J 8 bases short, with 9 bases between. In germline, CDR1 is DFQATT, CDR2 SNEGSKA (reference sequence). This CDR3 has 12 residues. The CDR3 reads CSARGGPHEQFF. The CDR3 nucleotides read TGCAGTGCTAGAGGGGGGCCACATGAGCAGTTCTTC.

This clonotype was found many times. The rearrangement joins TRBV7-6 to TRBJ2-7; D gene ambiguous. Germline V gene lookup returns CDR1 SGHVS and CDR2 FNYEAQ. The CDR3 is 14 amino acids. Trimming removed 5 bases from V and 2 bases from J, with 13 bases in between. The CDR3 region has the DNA TGTGCCAGCAGCCCCTCACTTCCCCCCTACGAGCAGTACTTC. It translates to CASSPSLPPYEQYF.

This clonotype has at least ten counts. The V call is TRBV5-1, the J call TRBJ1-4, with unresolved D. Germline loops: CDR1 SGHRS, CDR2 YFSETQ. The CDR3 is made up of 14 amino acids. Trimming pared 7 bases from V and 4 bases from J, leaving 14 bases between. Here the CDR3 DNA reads TGCGCCAGCCGGCCCGGGGAGTTTAATGAAAAACTGTTTTTT. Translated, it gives CASRPGEFNEKLFF.

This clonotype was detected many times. The CDR3 nucleotides are TGTGCCAGCAGGGGGCGGGGGGCCCCCAATGAGCAGTTCTTC. Its translation: CASRGRGAPNEQFF. The chain uses TRBV5-6 and TRBJ2-1; 8 bases align to TRBD2. Trimming removed 5 bases from V and 6 bases from J; junction bases left unmatched: 7. Per germline, CDR1 SGHDT and CDR2 YYEEEE. CDR3 length equals 14 residues.

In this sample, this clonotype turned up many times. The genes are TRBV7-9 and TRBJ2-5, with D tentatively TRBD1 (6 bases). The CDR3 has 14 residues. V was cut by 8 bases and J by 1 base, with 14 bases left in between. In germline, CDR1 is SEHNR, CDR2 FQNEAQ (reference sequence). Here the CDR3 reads CASSLTGPQETQYF. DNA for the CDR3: TGTGCCAGCTCCCTAACAGGGCCCCAAGAGACCCAGTACTTC. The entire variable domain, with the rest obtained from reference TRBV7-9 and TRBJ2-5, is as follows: DTGVSQNPRHKITKRGQNVTFRCDPISEHNRLYWYRQTLGQGPEFLTYFQNEAQLEKSRLLSDRFSAERPKGSFSTLEIQRTEQGDSAMYLCASSLTGPQETQYFGPGTRLLVL.

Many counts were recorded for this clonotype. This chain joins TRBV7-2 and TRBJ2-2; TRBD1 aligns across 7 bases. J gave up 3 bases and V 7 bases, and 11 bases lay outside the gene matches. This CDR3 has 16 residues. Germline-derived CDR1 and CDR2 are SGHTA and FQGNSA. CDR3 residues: CASKLRTTGYTGELFF. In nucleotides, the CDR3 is TGTGCCAGCAAACTCCGGACGACAGGGTACACCGGGGAGCTGTTTTTT.

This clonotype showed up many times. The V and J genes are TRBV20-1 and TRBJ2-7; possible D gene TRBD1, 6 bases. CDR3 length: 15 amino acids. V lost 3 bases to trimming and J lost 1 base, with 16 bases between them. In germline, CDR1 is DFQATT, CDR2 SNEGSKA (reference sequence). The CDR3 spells CSASNRVAPSYEQYF. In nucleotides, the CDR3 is TGCAGTGCTAGTAACAGGGTTGCCCCTTCCTACGAGCAGTACTTC.

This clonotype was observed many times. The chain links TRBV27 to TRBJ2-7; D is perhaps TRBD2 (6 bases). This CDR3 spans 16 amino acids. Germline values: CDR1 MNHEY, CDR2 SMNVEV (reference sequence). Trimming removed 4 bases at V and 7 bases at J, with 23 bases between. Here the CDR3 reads CASSSISGARKGEQYF. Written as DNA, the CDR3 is TGTGCCAGCAGTTCAATATCGGGAGCCCGGAAGGGGGAGCAGTACTTC.

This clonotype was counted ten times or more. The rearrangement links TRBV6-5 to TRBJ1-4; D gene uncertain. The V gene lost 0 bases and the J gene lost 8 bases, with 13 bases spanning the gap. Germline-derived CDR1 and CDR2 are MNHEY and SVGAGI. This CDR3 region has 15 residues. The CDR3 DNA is TGTGCCAGCAGTTACTCGTCGGGGTCAGTGGAAAAACTGTTTTTT. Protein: CASSYSSGSVEKLFF.

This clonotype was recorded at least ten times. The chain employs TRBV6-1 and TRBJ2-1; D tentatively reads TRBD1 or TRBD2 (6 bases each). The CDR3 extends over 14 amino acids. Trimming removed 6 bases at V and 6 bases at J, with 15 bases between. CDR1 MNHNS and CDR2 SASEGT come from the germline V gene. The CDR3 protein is CASRLNGGLNEQFF. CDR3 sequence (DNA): TGTGCCAGCAGACTAAACGGGGGCCTCAATGAGCAGTTCTTC.

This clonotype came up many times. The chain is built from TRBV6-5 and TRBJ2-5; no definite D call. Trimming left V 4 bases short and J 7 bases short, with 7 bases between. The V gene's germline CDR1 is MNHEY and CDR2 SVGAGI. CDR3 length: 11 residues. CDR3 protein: CASSSPGTQYF. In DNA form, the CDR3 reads TGTGCCAGCAGTTCTCCAGGGACCCAGTACTTC.

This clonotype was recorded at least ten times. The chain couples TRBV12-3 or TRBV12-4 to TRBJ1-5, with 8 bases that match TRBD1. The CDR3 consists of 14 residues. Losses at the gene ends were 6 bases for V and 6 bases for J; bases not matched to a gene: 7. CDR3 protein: CASREDRGSQPQHF. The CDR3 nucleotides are TGTGCCAGCAGAGAAGACAGGGGCAGTCAGCCCCAGCATTTT.

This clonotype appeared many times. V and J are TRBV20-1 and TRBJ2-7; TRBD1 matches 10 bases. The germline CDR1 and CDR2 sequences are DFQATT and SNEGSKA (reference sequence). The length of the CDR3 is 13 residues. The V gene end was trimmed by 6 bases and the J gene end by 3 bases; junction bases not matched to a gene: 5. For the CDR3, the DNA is TGCAGTGCCCATGGACAGGGGGGCTACGAGCAGTACTTC. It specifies CSAHGQGGYEQYF.

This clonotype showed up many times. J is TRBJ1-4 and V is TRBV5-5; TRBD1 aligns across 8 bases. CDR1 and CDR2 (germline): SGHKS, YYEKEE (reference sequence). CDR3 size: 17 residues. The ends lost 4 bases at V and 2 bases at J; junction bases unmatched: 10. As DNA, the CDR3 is TGTGCCAGCAGCGAAGCCGGGACAGGTGTCACTAATGAAAAACTGTTTTTT. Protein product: CASSEAGTGVTNEKLFF.

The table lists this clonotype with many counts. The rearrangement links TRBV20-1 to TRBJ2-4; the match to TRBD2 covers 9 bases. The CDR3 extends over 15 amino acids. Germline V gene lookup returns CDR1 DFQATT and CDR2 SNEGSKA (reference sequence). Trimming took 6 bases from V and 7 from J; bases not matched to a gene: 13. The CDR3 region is CSASLGGGAGNIQYF. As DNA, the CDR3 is TGCAGTGCGTCCCTTGGCGGGGGGGCCGGGAACATTCAGTACTTC.

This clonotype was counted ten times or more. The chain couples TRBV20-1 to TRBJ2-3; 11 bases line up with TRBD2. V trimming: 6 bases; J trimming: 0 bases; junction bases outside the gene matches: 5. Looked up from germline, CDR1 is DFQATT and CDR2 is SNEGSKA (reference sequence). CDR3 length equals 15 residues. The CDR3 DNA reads TGCAGTGCGATGGGACTAGCGGATAGCACAGATACGCAGTATTTT. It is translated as CSAMGLADSTDTQYF.

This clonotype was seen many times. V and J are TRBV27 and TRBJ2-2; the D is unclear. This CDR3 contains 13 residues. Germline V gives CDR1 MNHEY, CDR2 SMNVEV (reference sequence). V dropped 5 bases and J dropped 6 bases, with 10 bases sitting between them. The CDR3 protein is CASSTTRAGELFF. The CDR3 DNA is TGTGCCAGCAGTACAACTCGCGCCGGGGAGCTGTTTTTT.

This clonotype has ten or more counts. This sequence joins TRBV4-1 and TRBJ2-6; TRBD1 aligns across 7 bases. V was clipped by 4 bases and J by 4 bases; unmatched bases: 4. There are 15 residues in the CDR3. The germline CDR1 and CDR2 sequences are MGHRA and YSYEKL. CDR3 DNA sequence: TGCGCCAGCAGCCTAGCAGGGGGAGGGGCCAACGTCCTGACTTTC. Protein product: CASSLAGGGANVLTF.

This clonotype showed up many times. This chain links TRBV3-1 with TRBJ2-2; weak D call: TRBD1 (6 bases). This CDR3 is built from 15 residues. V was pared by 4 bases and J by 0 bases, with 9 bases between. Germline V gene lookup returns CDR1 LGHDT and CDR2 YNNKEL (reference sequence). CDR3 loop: CASSLGTTNTGELFF. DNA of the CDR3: TGTGCCAGCAGCCTCGGGACAACGAACACCGGGGAGCTGTTTTTT.

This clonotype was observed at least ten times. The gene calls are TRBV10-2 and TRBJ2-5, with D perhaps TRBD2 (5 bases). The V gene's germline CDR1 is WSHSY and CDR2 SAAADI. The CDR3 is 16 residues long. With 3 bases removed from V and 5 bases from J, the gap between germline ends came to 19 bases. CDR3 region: CASSEDVRARRETQYF. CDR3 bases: TGCGCCAGCAGTGAAGATGTGAGGGCAAGGAGGGAGACCCAGTACTTC.

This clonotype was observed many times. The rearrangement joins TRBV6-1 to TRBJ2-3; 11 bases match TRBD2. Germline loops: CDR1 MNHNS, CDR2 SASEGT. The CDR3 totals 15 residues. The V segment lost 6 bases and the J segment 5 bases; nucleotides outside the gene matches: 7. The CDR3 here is CASSLAGGLGDTQYF. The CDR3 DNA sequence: TGTGCCAGCAGCTTAGCGGGGGGGCTGGGAGATACGCAGTATTTT.

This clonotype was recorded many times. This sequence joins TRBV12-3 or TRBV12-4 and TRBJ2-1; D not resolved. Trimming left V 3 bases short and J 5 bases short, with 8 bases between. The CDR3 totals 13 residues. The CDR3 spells CASSFPVHNEQFF. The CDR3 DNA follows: TGTGCCAGCAGTTTCCCGGTGCACAATGAGCAGTTCTTC.

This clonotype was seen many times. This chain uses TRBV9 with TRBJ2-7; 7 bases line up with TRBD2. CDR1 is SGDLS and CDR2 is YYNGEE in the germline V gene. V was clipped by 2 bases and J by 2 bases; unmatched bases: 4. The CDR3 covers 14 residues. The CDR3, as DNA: TGTGCCAGCAGCGTGGGAGCGGGACCCTACGAGCAGTACTTC. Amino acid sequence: CASSVGAGPYEQYF.

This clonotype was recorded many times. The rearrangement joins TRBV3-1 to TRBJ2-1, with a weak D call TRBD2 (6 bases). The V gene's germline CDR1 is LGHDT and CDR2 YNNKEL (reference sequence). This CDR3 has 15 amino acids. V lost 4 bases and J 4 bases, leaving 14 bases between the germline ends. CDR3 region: CASSPGGLFYNEQFF. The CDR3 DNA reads TGTGCCAGCAGCCCCGGGGGACTCTTTTACAATGAGCAGTTCTTC.